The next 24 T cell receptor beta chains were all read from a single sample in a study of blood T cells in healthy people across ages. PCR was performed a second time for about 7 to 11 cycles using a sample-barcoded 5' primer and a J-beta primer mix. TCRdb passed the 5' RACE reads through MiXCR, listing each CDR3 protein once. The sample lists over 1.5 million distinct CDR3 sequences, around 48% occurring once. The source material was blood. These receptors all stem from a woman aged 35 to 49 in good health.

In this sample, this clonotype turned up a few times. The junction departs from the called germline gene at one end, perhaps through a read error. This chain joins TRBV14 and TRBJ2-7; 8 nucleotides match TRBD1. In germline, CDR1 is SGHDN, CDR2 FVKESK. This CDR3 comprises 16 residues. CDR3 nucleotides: TGTGCCCGCAGCAGGACAGGGAATCCTGGCTCCTACGAGCAGTACTTC. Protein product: CARSRTGNPGSYEQYF.

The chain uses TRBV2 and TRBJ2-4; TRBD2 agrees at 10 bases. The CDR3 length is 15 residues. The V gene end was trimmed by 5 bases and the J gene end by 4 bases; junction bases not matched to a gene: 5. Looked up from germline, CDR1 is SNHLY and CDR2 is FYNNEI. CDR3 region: CASSYGLAAKNIQYF. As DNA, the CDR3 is TGTGCCAGCAGTTATGGACTAGCGGCTAAAAACATTCAGTACTTC.

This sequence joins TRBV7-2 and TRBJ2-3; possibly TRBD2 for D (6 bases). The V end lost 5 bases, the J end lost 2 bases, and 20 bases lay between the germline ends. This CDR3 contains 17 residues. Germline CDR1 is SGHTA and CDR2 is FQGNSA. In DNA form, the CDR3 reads TGTGCCAGCAGCCCCGTCTTCTATGGGGGGAACACAGATACGCAGTATTTT. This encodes CASSPVFYGGNTDTQYF. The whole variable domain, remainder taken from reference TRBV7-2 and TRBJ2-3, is GAGVSQSPSNKVTEKGKDVELRCDPISGHTALYWYRQSLGQGLEFLIYFQGNSAPDKSGLPSDRFSAERTGGSVSTLTIQRTQQEDSAVYLCASSPVFYGGNTDTQYFGPGTRLTVL.

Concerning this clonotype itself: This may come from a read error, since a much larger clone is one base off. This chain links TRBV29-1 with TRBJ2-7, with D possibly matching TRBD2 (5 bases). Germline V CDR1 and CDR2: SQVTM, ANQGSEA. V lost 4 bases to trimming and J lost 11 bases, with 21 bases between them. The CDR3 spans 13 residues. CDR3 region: CSVGASGETTEYF. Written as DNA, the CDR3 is TGCAGCGTTGGTGCGAGTGGGGAGACCACGGAGTACTTC.

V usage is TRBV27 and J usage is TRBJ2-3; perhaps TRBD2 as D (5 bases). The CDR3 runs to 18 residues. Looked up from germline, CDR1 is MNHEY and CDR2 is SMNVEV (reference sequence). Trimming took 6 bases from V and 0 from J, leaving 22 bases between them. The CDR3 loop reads CASSPTRFYRRSTDTQYF. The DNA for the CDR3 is TGTGCCAGCAGCCCTACTAGATTTTATAGGCGGAGCACAGATACGCAGTATTTT.

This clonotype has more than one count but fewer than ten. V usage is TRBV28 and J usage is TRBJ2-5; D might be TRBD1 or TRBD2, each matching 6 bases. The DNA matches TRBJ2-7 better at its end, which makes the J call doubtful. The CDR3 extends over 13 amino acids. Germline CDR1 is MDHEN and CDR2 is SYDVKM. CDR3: CASSLQGTHEQYF. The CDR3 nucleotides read TGTGCCAGCAGTCTTCAGGGGACTCACGAGCAGTACTTC.

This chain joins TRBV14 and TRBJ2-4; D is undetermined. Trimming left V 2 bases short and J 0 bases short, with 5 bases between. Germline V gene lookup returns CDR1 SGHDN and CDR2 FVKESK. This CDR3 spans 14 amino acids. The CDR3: CASSQLLAKNIQYF. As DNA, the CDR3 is TGTGCCAGCAGCCAATTACTAGCCAAAAACATTCAGTACTTC.

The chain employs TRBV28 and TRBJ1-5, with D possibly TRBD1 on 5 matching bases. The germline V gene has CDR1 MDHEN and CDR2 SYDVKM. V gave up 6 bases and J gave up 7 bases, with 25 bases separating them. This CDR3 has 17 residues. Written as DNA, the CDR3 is TGTGCCAGCAGCACCGGCCGGGACGCTTCCCTCAACCAGCCCCAGCATTTT. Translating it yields CASSTGRDASLNQPQHF. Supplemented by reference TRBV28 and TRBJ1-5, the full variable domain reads DVKVTQSSRYLVKRTGEKVFLECVQDMDHENMFWYRQDPGLGLRLIYFSYDVKMKEKGDIPEGYSVSREKKERFSLILESASTNQTSMYLCASSTGRDASLNQPQHFGDGTRLSIL.

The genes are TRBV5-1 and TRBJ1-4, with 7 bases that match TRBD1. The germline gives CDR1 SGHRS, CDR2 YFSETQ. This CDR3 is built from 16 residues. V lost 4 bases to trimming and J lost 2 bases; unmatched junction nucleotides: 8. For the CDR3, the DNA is TGCGCCAGCAGCATTGGCCAGGGGGGCACTAATGAAAAACTGTTTTTT. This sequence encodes CASSIGQGGTNEKLFF.

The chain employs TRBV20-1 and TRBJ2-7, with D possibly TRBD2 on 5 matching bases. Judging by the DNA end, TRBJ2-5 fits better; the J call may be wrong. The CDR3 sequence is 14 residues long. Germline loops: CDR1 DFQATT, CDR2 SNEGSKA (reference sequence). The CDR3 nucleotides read TGCAGTGCTAGAGGAGGGTTCGAGTGGGAGACCCAGTACTTC. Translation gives CSARGGFEWETQYF.

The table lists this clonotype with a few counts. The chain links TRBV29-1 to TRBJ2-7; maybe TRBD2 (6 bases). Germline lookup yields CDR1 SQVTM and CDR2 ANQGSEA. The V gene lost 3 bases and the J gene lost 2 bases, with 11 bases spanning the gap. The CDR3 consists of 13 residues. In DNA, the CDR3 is TGCAGCGTTGACGGGGGAGGTCCCTACGAGCAGTACTTC. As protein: CSVDGGGPYEQYF.

Here the CDR3 reads CASTYFPLAGRTDTQYF. CDR3 nucleotides: TGTGCCAGCACCTACTTTCCCCTAGCGGGGCGCACAGATACGCAGTATTTT. The chain links TRBV5-4 to TRBJ2-3; 9 nucleotides match TRBD2. From germline, CDR1 is SGHNT and CDR2 YYREEE (reference sequence). The CDR3 has 17 amino acids. J gave up 1 base and V 6 bases, and 12 bases lay outside the gene matches.

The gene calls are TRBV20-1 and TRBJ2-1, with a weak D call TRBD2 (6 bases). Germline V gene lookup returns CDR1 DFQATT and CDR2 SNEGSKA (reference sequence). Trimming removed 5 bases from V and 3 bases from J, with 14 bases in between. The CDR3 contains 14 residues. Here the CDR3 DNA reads TGCAGTGCTCCCGGGGGACTTTTCTACAATGAGCAGTTCTTC. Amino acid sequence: CSAPGGLFYNEQFF.

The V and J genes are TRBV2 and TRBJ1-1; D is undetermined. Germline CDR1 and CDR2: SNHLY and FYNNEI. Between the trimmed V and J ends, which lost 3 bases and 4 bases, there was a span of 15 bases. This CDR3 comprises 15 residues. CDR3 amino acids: CASSDHFTPSTEAFF. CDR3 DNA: TGTGCCAGCAGTGATCACTTTACGCCCTCCACTGAAGCTTTCTTT.

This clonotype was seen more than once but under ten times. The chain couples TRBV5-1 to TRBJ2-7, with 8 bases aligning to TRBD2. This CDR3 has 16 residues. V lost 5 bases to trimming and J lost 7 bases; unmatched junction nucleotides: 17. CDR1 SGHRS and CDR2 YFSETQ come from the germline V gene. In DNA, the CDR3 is TGCGCCAGCAGACGACCTAGCGGGTCAAAGGGGGATGAGCAGTACTTC. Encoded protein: CASRRPSGSKGDEQYF.

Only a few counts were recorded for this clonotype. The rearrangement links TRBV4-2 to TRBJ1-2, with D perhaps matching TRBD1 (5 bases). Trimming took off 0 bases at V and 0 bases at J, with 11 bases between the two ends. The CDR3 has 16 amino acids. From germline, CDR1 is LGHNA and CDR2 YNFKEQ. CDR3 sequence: CASSQEGHPTNYGYTF. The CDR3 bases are TGTGCCAGCAGCCAAGAAGGACACCCTACTAACTATGGCTACACCTTC.

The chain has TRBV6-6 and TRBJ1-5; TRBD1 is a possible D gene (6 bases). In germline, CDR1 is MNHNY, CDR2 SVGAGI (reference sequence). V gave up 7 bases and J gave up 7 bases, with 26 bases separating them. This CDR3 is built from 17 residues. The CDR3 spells CASNKLRDTLALQPQHF. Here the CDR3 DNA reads TGTGCCAGCAACAAGCTACGGGACACCCTCGCGCTCCAGCCCCAGCATTTT.

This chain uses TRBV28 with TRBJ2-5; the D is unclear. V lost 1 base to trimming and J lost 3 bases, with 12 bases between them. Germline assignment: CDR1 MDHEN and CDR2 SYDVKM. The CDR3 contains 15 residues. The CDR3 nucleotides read TGTGCCAGCAGTTTATCGGCAGCATCAAAAGAGACCCAGTACTTC. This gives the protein CASSLSAASKETQYF.

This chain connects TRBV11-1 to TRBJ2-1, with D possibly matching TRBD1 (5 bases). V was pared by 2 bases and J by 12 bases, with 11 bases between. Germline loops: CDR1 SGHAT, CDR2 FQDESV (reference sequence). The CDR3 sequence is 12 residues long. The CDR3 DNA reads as TGTGCCAGCAGCTTATTTGGAAGGGGGCAGTTCTTC. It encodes CASSLFGRGQFF.

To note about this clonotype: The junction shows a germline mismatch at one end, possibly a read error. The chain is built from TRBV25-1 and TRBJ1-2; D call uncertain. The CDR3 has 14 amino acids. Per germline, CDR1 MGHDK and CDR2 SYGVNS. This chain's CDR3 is CASSPPDHGYSYTF. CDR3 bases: TGTGCCAGCAGTCCACCGGATCATGGCTATAGCTACACCTTC.

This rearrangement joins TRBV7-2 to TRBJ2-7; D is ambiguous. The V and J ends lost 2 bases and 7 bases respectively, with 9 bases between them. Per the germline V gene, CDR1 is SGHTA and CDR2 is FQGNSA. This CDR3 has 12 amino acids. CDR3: CASSLYSSEQYF. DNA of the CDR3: TGTGCCAGCAGCTTATATAGCTCGGAGCAGTACTTC. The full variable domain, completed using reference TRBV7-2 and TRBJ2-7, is GAGVSQSPSNKVTEKGKDVELRCDPISGHTALYWYRQSLGQGLEFLIYFQGNSAPDKSGLPSDRFSAERTGGSVSTLTIQRTQQEDSAVYLCASSLYSSEQYFGPGTRLTVT.

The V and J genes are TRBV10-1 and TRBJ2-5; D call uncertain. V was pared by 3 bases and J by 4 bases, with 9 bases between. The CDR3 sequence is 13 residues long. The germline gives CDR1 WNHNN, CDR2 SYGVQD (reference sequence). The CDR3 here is CASSENIRETQYF. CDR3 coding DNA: TGCGCCAGCAGTGAAAACATCCGAGAGACCCAGTACTTC.

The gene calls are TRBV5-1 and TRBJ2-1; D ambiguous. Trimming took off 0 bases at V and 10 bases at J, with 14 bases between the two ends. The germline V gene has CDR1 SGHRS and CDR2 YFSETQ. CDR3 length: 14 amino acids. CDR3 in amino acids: CASSLVVNYYEQFF. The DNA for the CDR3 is TGCGCCAGCAGCTTGGTTGTCAACTACTACGAGCAGTTCTTC.

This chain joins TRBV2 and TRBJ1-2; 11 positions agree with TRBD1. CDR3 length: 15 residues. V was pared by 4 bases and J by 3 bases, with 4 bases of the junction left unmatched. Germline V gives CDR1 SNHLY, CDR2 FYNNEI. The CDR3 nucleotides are TGTGCCAGCAGTGGGGACAGGGGGAATGACTATGGCTACACCTTC. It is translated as CASSGDRGNDYGYTF. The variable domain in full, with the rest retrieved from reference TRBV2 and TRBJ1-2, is EPEVTQTPSHQVTQMGQEVILRCVPISNHLYFYWYRQILGQKVEFLVSFYNNEISEKSEIFDDQFSVERPDGSNFTLKIRSTKLEDSAMYFCASSGDRGNDYGYTFGSGTRLTVV.